A single sample gave rise to the 24 T cell receptor beta chains below, sequenced in a study of CD8 T cells in ankylosing spondylitis. Antigen specificity for these receptors is unknown. MiXCR, run by TCRdb on the 5' RACE reads, gives a single entry per CDR3 protein. The profile shows 450,000 to 550,000 distinct CDR3 sequences, 5.3% of them singletons. Study results and caveats: Fewer than 10 highly homologous variants made up a TCR beta motif that seemed to typify ankylosing spondylitis blood.

The sequencing input was blood, either unsorted or a sorted T cell fraction (not recorded which). The receptors come from a male donor with ankylosing spondylitis.

The table lists this clonotype with many counts. The V and J genes are TRBV12-3 or TRBV12-4 and TRBJ1-6; D gene unclear. The CDR3 has 14 amino acids. V was pared by 5 bases and J by 12 bases, with 17 bases between. DNA of the CDR3: TGTGCCAGCAGTCCCCTTGCTACCCCAGGACCCCTCCACTTT. Translation gives CASSPLATPGPLHF.

This clonotype was picked up a small number of times. An end of the junction does not agree with germline; a read error may underlie this. The J gene is TRBJ1-1, the V gene TRBV20-1; D remains unclear. The CDR3 covers 16 residues. The germline V gene has CDR1 DFQATT and CDR2 SNEGSKA (reference sequence). The CDR3, as DNA: TGCTGTGCTAGAGATCCCTCACGGACGGTGAACACTGAAGCTTTCTTT. The encoded protein is CCARDPSRTVNTEAFF.

This clonotype was observed many times. The V and J genes are TRBV29-1 and TRBJ1-1; no definite D call. V dropped 0 bases and J dropped 7 bases, with 9 bases sitting between them. Germline assignment: CDR1 SQVTM and CDR2 ANQGSEA. The length of the CDR3 is 12 residues. The CDR3 spells CSVEEWASEAFF. The CDR3 bases are TGCAGCGTTGAAGAGTGGGCAAGTGAAGCTTTCTTT.

This clonotype was seen repeatedly, ten times or more. The J gene is TRBJ1-5, the V gene TRBV4-1; D gene unclear. CDR3 length: 14 amino acids. CDR1 is MGHRA and CDR2 is YSYEKL in the germline V gene. Trimming took off 2 bases at V and 4 bases at J, with 9 bases between the two ends. CDR3 sequence (DNA): TGCGCCAGCAGCCAACAGTGGGGAAATCAGCCCCAGCATTTT. Translated: CASSQQWGNQPQHF.

This clonotype was seen a handful of times. This rearrangement joins TRBV18 to TRBJ2-7; TRBD2 matches at 8 bases. The V segment lost 4 bases and the J segment 0 bases; nucleotides outside the gene matches: 5. Germline V gene sequence: CDR1 KGHSH, CDR2 LQKENI. The CDR3 extends over 15 amino acids. For the CDR3, the DNA is TGTGCCAGCTCACTACAGCGGGAGATCTCCTACGAGCAGTACTTC. Translated, it gives CASSLQREISYEQYF.

This clonotype was found many times. This rearrangement joins TRBV5-1 to TRBJ2-3; a possible D gene is TRBD2 (5 bases). CDR3 length: 13 amino acids. Germline lookup yields CDR1 SGHRS and CDR2 YFSETQ. The V gene lost 0 bases and the J gene lost 5 bases, with 7 bases spanning the gap. CDR3 DNA: TGCGCCAGCAGCTTGGAGCGGCAAGATACGCAGTATTTT. Its protein product is CASSLERQDTQYF.

This clonotype turned up a few times. V is TRBV7-9 and J is TRBJ2-3, with D possibly matching TRBD2 (6 bases). The CDR3 length is 15 residues. V lost 5 bases, J lost 4 bases, and 16 bases lay in between. Per germline, CDR1 SEHNR and CDR2 FQNEAQ (reference sequence). The CDR3 here is CASSPRNGGADTQYF. The CDR3 DNA reads as TGTGCCAGCAGCCCCCGTAACGGGGGTGCAGATACGCAGTATTTT. Combining the CDR3 with reference TRBV7-9 and TRBJ2-3 gives the whole variable domain DTGVSQNPRHKITKRGQNVTFRCDPISEHNRLYWYRQTLGQGPEFLTYFQNEAQLEKSRLLSDRFSAERPKGSFSTLEIQRTEQGDSAMYLCASSPRNGGADTQYFGPGTRLTVL.

This clonotype was seen ten or more times. The chain couples TRBV5-1 to TRBJ2-1; 7 nucleotides agree with TRBD1. The CDR3 contains 19 residues. The trim removed 0 bases at V and 0 bases at J, leaving 12 bases unmatched. Germline V gene data show CDR1 as SGHRS and CDR2 as YFSETQ. Here the CDR3 reads CASSLAYDRAYTSYNEQFF. As DNA, the CDR3 is TGCGCCAGCAGCTTGGCCTATGACAGGGCCTATACCTCCTACAATGAGCAGTTCTTC.

The table lists this clonotype with many counts. This chain links TRBV11-1 with TRBJ1-2; TRBD1 aligns across 7 bases. J lost 1 base, V lost 5 bases, and 16 bases had no gene match. The germline gives CDR1 SGHAT, CDR2 FQDESV (reference sequence). This CDR3 has 18 amino acids. This CDR3 is CASSSSGTVQGFNYGYTF. The CDR3 DNA follows: TGTGCCAGCAGCAGTTCCGGGACAGTCCAGGGTTTTAACTATGGCTACACCTTC.

This chain joins TRBV7-2 and TRBJ1-1; D is unclear. Trimming took off 5 bases at V and 4 bases at J, with 14 bases between the two ends. Germline assignment: CDR1 SGHTA and CDR2 FQGNSA. The CDR3 contains 14 residues. CDR3 region: CASSQRRAGTEAFF. CDR3 DNA: TGTGCCAGCAGCCAAAGAAGGGCTGGCACTGAAGCTTTCTTT. The variable domain in full, completed from reference TRBV7-2 and TRBJ1-1, reads GAGVSQSPSNKVTEKGKDVELRCDPISGHTALYWYRQSLGQGLEFLIYFQGNSAPDKSGLPSDRFSAERTGGSVSTLTIQRTQQEDSAVYLCASSQRRAGTEAFFGQGTRLTVV.

This clonotype was seen at least ten times. The chain employs TRBV20-1 and TRBJ2-1, with D unclear. This CDR3 comprises 12 residues. CDR1 and CDR2 from the germline V gene are DFQATT and SNEGSKA (reference sequence). Trimming cost V 4 bases and J 11 bases, with 15 bases left between them. The CDR3 is CSATATERKQFF. In DNA, the CDR3 is TGCAGTGCTACCGCGACCGAGCGTAAGCAGTTCTTC.

Ten or more counts support this clonotype. The chain employs TRBV4-2 and TRBJ2-1; no reliable D call. The germline gives CDR1 LGHNA, CDR2 YNFKEQ. V lost 2 bases to trimming and J lost 0 bases, with 5 bases between them. The CDR3 is made up of 14 amino acids. CDR3 coding DNA: TGTGCCAGCAGCCAAAGAGTCTCCTACAATGAGCAGTTCTTC. Its translation is CASSQRVSYNEQFF.

V is TRBV7-2 and J is TRBJ2-1; TRBD1 matches 7 bases. The CDR3 sequence is 15 residues long. Germline CDR1 reads SGHTA; CDR2 reads FQGNSA. The V and J ends lost 4 bases and 4 bases, in that order; junction bases with no gene match: 7. Written as DNA, the CDR3 is TGTGCCAGCAGCTCAGACAGGGAGCGGTACAATGAGCAGTTCTTC. Translated, it gives CASSSDRERYNEQFF.

The sample holds a few counts of this clonotype. This chain connects TRBV6-2 or TRBV6-3 to TRBJ2-1; tentative D call: TRBD1 (6 bases). V was shortened by 8 bases and J by 4 bases, with 21 bases between the two germline ends. Germline CDR1 and CDR2: MNHEY and SVGEGT. The CDR3 runs 16 residues. CDR3 nucleotide sequence: TGTGCCAGCCGGCCACTTCGACAGGCGTCTTACAATGAGCAGTTCTTC. Amino acid sequence: CASRPLRQASYNEQFF.

This clonotype was observed many times. The CDR3 nucleotides are TGTGCCAGCAGACAGGGGCAAGAGACCCAGTACTTC. As protein: CASRQGQETQYF. V and J are TRBV28 and TRBJ2-5; 7 nucleotides agree with TRBD1. V lost 6 bases to trimming and J lost 2 bases; unmatched junction nucleotides: 0. Germline V gives CDR1 MDHEN, CDR2 SYDVKM. The CDR3 contains 12 residues.

This clonotype was recorded many times. The V call is TRBV2, the J call TRBJ2-7, with TRBD1 matching over 9 bases. The CDR3 has 12 amino acids. Germline V gene lookup returns CDR1 SNHLY and CDR2 FYNNEI. The V and J ends lost 8 bases and 6 bases, in that order; junction bases with no gene match: 5. For the CDR3, the DNA is TGTGCCAGCGGGACAGGGAATCGCGAGCAGTACTTC. Protein product: CASGTGNREQYF.

This clonotype turned up a few times. The chain is built from TRBV28 and TRBJ2-3; 10 bases align to TRBD2. Trimming cost V 5 bases and J 5 bases; bases outside gene matches: 7. The CDR3 length is 15 residues. Germline V gene data show CDR1 as MDHEN and CDR2 as SYDVKM. The DNA for the CDR3 is TGTGCCAGCAGTGAGCGGGAGGGGGAAGTAGATACGCAGTATTTT. Protein sequence: CASSEREGEVDTQYF.

This clonotype appeared many times. The V gene is TRBV5-1, the J gene TRBJ1-6; the D gene is possibly TRBD1 (6 bases). The CDR3 is 16 residues long. Trimming shortened V by 2 bases and J by 4 bases, and 13 bases separated the two germline ends. Germline CDR1 and CDR2: SGHRS and YFSETQ. The CDR3 loop reads CASSLMGGRYNSPLHF. The CDR3 coding sequence is TGCGCCAGCAGCTTAATGGGGGGCCGGTATAATTCACCCCTCCACTTT.

Ten or more counts support this clonotype. V usage is TRBV20-1 and J usage is TRBJ2-7, with a tentative D call TRBD1 (6 bases). CDR1 and CDR2 (germline): DFQATT, SNEGSKA (reference sequence). Trimming took off 5 bases at V and 7 bases at J, with 24 bases between the two ends. This CDR3 spans 15 amino acids. Here the CDR3 reads CSAGHPTGWSGEQYF. The DNA of the CDR3 is TGCAGTGCTGGACATCCAACAGGGTGGTCTGGGGAGCAGTACTTC.

This clonotype was found many times. The V and J genes are TRBV5-5 and TRBJ2-6; D is ambiguous. The germline V gene encodes CDR1 SGHKS and CDR2 YYEKEE (reference sequence). V lost 6 bases and J 0 bases, leaving 13 bases between the germline ends. The CDR3 extends over 16 amino acids. The CDR3 loop reads CASKVWKSSGANVLTF. The CDR3 DNA sequence: TGTGCCAGCAAAGTCTGGAAAAGCTCTGGGGCCAACGTCCTGACTTTC.

The CDR3 sequence: CASTPGGGETQYF. CDR3 coding DNA: TGCGCCAGCACCCCGGGGGGTGGAGAGACCCAGTACTTC. This chain uses TRBV5-1 with TRBJ2-5, with 7 bases fitting TRBD2. V shed 6 bases, J shed 4 bases, and the junction held 6 bases outside the gene matches. Germline CDR1 reads SGHRS; CDR2 reads YFSETQ. This CDR3 has 13 residues.

This clonotype was seen many times. In nucleotides, the CDR3 is TGTGCCAGCTCACTAACTTTGTCCTACGAGCAGTACTTC. It yields the protein CASSLTLSYEQYF. The chain is built from TRBV18 and TRBJ2-7; D is unclear. Germline assignment: CDR1 KGHSH and CDR2 LQKENI. V was clipped by 4 bases and J by 1 base, with 8 bases between them. The CDR3 sequence is 13 residues long.

The table lists this clonotype with many counts. The rearrangement joins TRBV4-3 to TRBJ1-3, with D perhaps TRBD1 (6 bases). CDR3 length equals 18 residues. The ends were cut back, 4 bases at V and 0 bases at J, with 19 bases in the middle. Germline V CDR1 and CDR2: LGHNA, YSLEER. This CDR3 is CASSRTAGVASSGNTIYF. The CDR3 DNA reads TGCGCCAGCAGCCGGACGGCAGGGGTCGCCTCCTCTGGAAACACCATATATTTT.

This clonotype was observed many times. The V gene is TRBV12-3 or TRBV12-4, the J gene TRBJ2-2, with D perhaps assigned TRBD1 or TRBD2 (5 bases each). Trimming pared 5 bases from V and 6 bases from J, leaving 16 bases between. The CDR3 has 15 residues. This CDR3 is CASSPRRLGAGELFF. In nucleotides, the CDR3 is TGTGCCAGCAGTCCAAGGAGGTTGGGGGCCGGGGAGCTGTTTTTT.